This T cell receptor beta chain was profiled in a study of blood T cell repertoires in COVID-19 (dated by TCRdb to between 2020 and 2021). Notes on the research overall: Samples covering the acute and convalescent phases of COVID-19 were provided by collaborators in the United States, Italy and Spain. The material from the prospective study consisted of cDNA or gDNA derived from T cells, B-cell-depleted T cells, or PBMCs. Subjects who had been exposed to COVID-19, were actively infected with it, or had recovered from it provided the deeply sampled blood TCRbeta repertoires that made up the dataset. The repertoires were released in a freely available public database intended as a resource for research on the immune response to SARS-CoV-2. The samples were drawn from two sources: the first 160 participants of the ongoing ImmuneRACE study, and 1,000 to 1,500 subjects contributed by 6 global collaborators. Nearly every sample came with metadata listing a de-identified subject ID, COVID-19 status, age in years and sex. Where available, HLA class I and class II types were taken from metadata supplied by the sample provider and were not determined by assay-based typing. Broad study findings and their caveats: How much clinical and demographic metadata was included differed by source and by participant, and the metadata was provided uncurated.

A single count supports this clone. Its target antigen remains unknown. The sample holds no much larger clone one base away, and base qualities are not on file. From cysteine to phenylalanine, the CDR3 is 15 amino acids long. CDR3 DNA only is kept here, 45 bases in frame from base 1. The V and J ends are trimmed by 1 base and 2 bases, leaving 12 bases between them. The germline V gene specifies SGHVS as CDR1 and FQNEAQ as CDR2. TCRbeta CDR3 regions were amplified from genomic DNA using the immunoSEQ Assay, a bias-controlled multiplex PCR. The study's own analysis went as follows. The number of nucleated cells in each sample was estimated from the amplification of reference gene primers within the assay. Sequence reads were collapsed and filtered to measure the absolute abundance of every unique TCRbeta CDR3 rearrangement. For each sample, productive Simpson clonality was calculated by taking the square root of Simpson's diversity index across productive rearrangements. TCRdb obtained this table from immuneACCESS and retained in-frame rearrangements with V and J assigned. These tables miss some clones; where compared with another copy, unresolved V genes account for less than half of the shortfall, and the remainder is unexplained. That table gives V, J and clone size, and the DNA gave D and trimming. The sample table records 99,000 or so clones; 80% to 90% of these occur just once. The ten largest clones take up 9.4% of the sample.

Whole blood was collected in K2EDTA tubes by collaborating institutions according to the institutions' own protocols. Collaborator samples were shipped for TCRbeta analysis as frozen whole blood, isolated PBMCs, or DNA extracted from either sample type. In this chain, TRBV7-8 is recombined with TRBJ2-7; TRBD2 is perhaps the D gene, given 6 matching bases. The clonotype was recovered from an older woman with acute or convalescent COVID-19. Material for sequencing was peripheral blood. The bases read TGTGCCAGCAGCTTAGGGGCAGGGAGGCCCTACGAGCAGTACTTC. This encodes CASSLGAGRPYEQYF.